Listed here is a single TCR beta chain. This entry is derived from a study of blood T cell repertoires in COVID-19. Study as a whole: Nucleic acid was either cDNA or gDNA, and it came from T cells, B-cell-depleted T cells, or PBMCs.

TCRdb's table, derived via immunoSEQ multiplex PCR, lists solely in-frame clones and lacks some. The profile shows about 73,000 clones, 89% of them singletons. This CDR3 is 20 amino acids long. Per germline, CDR1 MNHEY and CDR2 SVGEGT. The junction had 17 bases not matched to a gene; V was cut back by 2 bases and J by 5 bases. The chain employs TRBV6-2 or TRBV6-3 and TRBJ2-7; 14 bases are shared with TRBD2. The sequence derives from a man older than 75 with acute or convalescent COVID-19. Sequences were obtained from peripheral blood. The CDR3 spells CASSYELSWTSGRLTNEQYF. In nucleotides, the CDR3 is TGTGCCAGCAGTTACGAATTGAGTTGGACTAGCGGGAGGCTGACTAACGAGCAGTACTTC.